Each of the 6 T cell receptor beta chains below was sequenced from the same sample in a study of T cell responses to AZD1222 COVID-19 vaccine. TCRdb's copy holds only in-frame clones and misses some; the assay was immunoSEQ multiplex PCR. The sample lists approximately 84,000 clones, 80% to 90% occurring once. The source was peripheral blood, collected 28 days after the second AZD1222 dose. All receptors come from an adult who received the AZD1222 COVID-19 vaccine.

CDR3 loop: CASSPGQGSSQPQHF. CDR3 coding DNA: TGTGCCAGCAGCCCGGGACAGGGGTCCTCGCAGCCCCAGCATTTT. The rearrangement uses TRBV28 and TRBJ1-5, with TRBD1 identical over 10 bases. The junction had 9 bases not matched to a gene; V was cut back by 6 bases and J by 7 bases. Germline V gene data show CDR1 as MDHEN and CDR2 as SYDVKM. CDR3 length equals 15 residues.

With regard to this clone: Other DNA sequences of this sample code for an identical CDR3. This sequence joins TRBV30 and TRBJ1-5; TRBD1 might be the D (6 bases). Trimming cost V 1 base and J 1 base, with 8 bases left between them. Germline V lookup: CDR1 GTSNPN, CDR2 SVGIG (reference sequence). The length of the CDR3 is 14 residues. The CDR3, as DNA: TGTGCCTGGAGTGGGGGGCTGAGCAATCAGCCCCAGCATTTT. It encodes CAWSGGLSNQPQHF.

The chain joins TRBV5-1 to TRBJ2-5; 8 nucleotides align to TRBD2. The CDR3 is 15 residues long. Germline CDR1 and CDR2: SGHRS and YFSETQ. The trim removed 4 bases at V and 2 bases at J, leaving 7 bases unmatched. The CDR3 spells CASSPGLALQETQYF. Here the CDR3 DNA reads TGCGCCAGCAGCCCAGGACTAGCCCTACAAGAGACCCAGTACTTC.

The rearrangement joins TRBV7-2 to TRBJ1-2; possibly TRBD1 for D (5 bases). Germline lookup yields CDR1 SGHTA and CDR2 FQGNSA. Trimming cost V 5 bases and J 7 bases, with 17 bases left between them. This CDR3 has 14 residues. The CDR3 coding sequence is TGTGCCAGCAGCCCCATGGGGGGTAGGAGTGGCTACACCTTC. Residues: CASSPMGGRSGYTF.

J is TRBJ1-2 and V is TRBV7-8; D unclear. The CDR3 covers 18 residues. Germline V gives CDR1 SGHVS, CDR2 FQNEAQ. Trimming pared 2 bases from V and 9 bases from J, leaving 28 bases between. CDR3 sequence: CASSLQTTRSLYAPSYTF. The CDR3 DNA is TGTGCCAGCAGCTTACAGACAACACGGAGCCTCTACGCTCCGAGCTACACCTTC.

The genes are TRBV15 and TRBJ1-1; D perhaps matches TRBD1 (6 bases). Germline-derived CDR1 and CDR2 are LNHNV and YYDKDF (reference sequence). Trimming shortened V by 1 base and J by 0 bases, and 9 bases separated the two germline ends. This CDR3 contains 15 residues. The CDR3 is CATSRAGELNTEAFF. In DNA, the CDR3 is TGTGCCACCAGCAGAGCAGGGGAACTGAACACTGAAGCTTTCTTT.